The 28 T cell receptor beta chains given below trace back to one sample, sequenced in a study of T cells in Graves' hyperthyroidism and ophthalmopathy. The TCR beta CDR3 regions underwent amplification using RNA transcripts as the source. HTBI primers were the set used in a first-round RT-PCR of the TCR CDR3. TCRdb re-derived calls from the multiplex PCR reads in MiXCR, one entry per CDR3 protein. The sample consists of around 340,000 distinct CDR3 sequences, 15% to 20% of them appearing once. The sample consisted of blood. The receptors stem from a woman aged 40-49 years with Graves' ophthalmopathy.

The sample holds many counts of this clonotype. The V call is TRBV12-3 or TRBV12-4, the J call TRBJ2-2, with 8 bases matching TRBD2. The CDR3 covers 16 residues. J lost 3 bases, V lost 6 bases, and 9 bases had no gene match. CDR3 bases: TGTGCCAGCAGCCCCGGACTAGCAGCTTACACCGGGGAGCTGTTTTTT. As protein: CASSPGLAAYTGELFF.

This clonotype showed up many times. V usage is TRBV6-1 and J usage is TRBJ2-1; 9 positions agree with TRBD2. The V segment lost 8 bases and the J segment 6 bases; nucleotides outside the gene matches: 11. The CDR3 has 15 amino acids. CDR1 is MNHNS and CDR2 is SASEGT in the germline V gene. CDR3 in amino acids: CASGERLADRNEQFF. As DNA, the CDR3 is TGTGCCAGCGGAGAGAGACTAGCGGATCGCAATGAGCAGTTCTTC.

This clonotype was found many times. V gene TRBV11-2 combines with J gene TRBJ2-5; D is perhaps TRBD1 (5 bases). The germline V and J ends were trimmed by 6 bases and 2 bases, with 10 bases remaining between them. Germline loops: CDR1 SGHAT, CDR2 FQNNGV. The length of the CDR3 is 13 residues. In DNA form, the CDR3 reads TGTGCCAGCAGGCCCAGGGCACAAGAGACCCAGTACTTC. It encodes CASRPRAQETQYF.

This clonotype appeared many times. The chain links TRBV28 to TRBJ2-2, with D uncertain. Trimming took off 2 bases at V and 7 bases at J, with 11 bases between the two ends. From germline, CDR1 is MDHEN and CDR2 SYDVKM. The CDR3 contains 14 residues. DNA for the CDR3: TGTGCCAGCAGTTTACCCCCCATTGGCGGGGAGCTGTTTTTT. Residues: CASSLPPIGGELFF.

This clonotype was recorded at least ten times. The chain links TRBV18 to TRBJ1-1; D may be TRBD1 (6 bases). The V end was cut by 4 bases, the J end by 3 bases, with 9 bases between. Looked up from germline, CDR1 is KGHSH and CDR2 is LQKENI. This CDR3 comprises 13 residues. The CDR3 coding sequence is TGTGCCAGCTCACGTAAGGGGGACACTGAAGCTTTCTTT. Translating gives CASSRKGDTEAFF.

A note on this clonotype: The germline gene is not matched at one end of the junction; a read error may be the cause. The rearrangement uses TRBV20-1 and TRBJ2-7, with D tentatively TRBD1 (6 bases). This CDR3 comprises 15 residues. Germline lookup yields CDR1 DFQATT and CDR2 SNEGSKA (reference sequence). This chain's CDR3 is CSARGRVRGYYEQSF. CDR3 DNA: TGCAGTGCTAGAGGAAGGGTCAGGGGATACTACGAGCAGTCCTTC.

Ten or more counts support this clonotype. CDR3 region: CASSLGPGWGNQPQHF. The CDR3 bases are TGTGCCAGCAGCTTAGGTCCGGGATGGGGCAATCAGCCCCAGCATTTT. The chain uses TRBV11-2 and TRBJ1-5, with D uncertain. The V gene's germline CDR1 is SGHAT and CDR2 FQNNGV. Trimming cost V 1 base and J 2 bases, with 12 bases left between them. CDR3 length: 16 residues. Supplemented by reference TRBV11-2 and TRBJ1-5, the full variable domain reads EAGVAQSPRYKIIEKRQSVAFWCNPISGHATLYWYQQILGQGPKLLIQFQNNGVVDDSQLPKDRFSAERLKGVDSTLKIQPAKLEDSAVYLCASSLGPGWGNQPQHFGDGTRLSIL.

This clonotype was counted many times. This chain connects TRBV2 to TRBJ1-1, with D possibly being TRBD1 (6 bases). The CDR3 runs to 13 residues. Trimming shortened V by 9 bases and J by 6 bases, and 17 bases separated the two germline ends. Germline lookup yields CDR1 SNHLY and CDR2 FYNNEI. The CDR3 here is CASLRGQKSEAFF. CDR3 DNA: TGTGCCAGTTTAAGGGGACAAAAATCTGAAGCTTTCTTT.

This clonotype has at least ten counts. The junction does not match germline at one end; this may be a read error. The chain is built from TRBV7-2 and TRBJ2-6; tentatively, D is TRBD2 (5 bases). There are 15 residues in the CDR3. Germline V gene data show CDR1 as SGHTA and CDR2 as FQGNSA. The CDR3 sequence is CASSSSGLGDNVLTF. The CDR3 DNA sequence: TGTGCCAGCAGCTCGTCCGGCCTCGGGGACAACGTCCTGACTTTC.

The table lists this clonotype with many counts. A read error may account for a junction end that differs from germline. CDR3: CAGSSRQNLREQYF. CDR3 DNA sequence: TGTGCCGGCAGTTCCAGACAAAATCTACGCGAGCAGTACTTC. This chain links TRBV28 with TRBJ2-7; no clear D gene. Germline CDR1 and CDR2: MDHEN and SYDVKM. The CDR3 is 14 amino acids. Drawing the rest from reference TRBV28 and TRBJ2-7, the complete variable domain is DVKVTQSSRYLVKRTGEKVFLECVQDMDHENMFWYRQDPGLGLRLIYFSYDVKMKEKGDIPEGYSVSREKKERFSLILESASTNQTSMYLCAGSSRQNLREQYFGPGTRLTVT.

The chain employs TRBV4-1 and TRBJ1-1; D is uncertain. CDR1 and CDR2 from the germline V gene are MGHRA and YSYEKL. V gave up 0 bases and J gave up 0 bases, with 5 bases separating them. The CDR3 is 14 residues long. CDR3 sequence (DNA): TGCGCCAGCAGCCAAGACTGGATGAACACTGAAGCTTTCTTT. Translated: CASSQDWMNTEAFF.

This clonotype was detected ten times or more. The chain recombines TRBV28 with TRBJ2-7, with TRBD1 matching over 7 bases. J lost 4 bases, V lost 6 bases, and 3 bases had no gene match. This CDR3 contains 12 residues. Looked up from germline, CDR1 is MDHEN and CDR2 is SYDVKM. The CDR3 loop is CASRDRPYEQYF. The CDR3 nucleotides are TGTGCCAGCAGGGACAGGCCGTACGAGCAGTACTTC.

This clonotype was seen many times. V and J are TRBV28 and TRBJ2-7; 16 nucleotides agree with TRBD2. The V gene end was trimmed by 6 bases and the J gene end by 2 bases; junction bases not matched to a gene: 7. Germline CDR1 MDHEN, CDR2 SYDVKM. This CDR3 has 17 residues. CDR3 in amino acids: CASSFGTSGRATYEQYF. CDR3 nucleotides: TGTGCCAGCAGCTTCGGGACTAGCGGGAGGGCAACCTACGAGCAGTACTTC.

This clonotype occurred many times. The chain uses TRBV12-3 or TRBV12-4 and TRBJ1-2; D unresolved. The CDR3 spans 12 residues. The ends were cut back, 6 bases at V and 4 bases at J, with 9 bases in the middle. CDR3 sequence: CASSSRPYGYTF. CDR3 sequence (DNA): TGTGCCAGCAGCTCACGACCCTATGGCTACACCTTC.

This clonotype was recorded many times. The chain employs TRBV11-2 and TRBJ2-5; 9 positions agree with TRBD1. V gave up 1 base and J gave up 7 bases; unmatched junction bases: 7. Germline values: CDR1 SGHAT, CDR2 FQNNGV. The CDR3 is made up of 15 amino acids. The CDR3 loop reads CASSLAYRGRGTQYF. The CDR3 DNA follows: TGTGCCAGCAGCTTAGCCTACAGGGGGCGGGGGACCCAGTACTTC. Looking up the rest from reference TRBV11-2 and TRBJ2-5 gives the full variable domain: EAGVAQSPRYKIIEKRQSVAFWCNPISGHATLYWYQQILGQGPKLLIQFQNNGVVDDSQLPKDRFSAERLKGVDSTLKIQPAKLEDSAVYLCASSLAYRGRGTQYFGPGTRLLVL.

On this clonotype itself: Compared with germline, one end of the junction differs, possibly owing to a read error. V is TRBV12-3 or TRBV12-4 and J is TRBJ2-2; TRBD1 matches at 10 bases. The CDR3 spans 16 residues. CDR3 nucleotide sequence: TGTGCCAGCAGATCTCCGACAGGGGGCAACACCGGGGAGCTGTCTTTT. Protein: CASRSPTGGNTGELSF.

This clonotype was recorded at least ten times. V gene TRBV12-5 combines with J gene TRBJ2-7; 15 bases fit TRBD2. CDR1 is LGHNT, CDR2 FRNRAP, per germline. This CDR3 spans 18 amino acids. V lost 2 bases, J lost 2 bases, and 7 bases stayed unmatched. The CDR3 DNA reads as TGTGCTAGTGGTTTGACTGGACTAGCGGGAGGGGTAACCTACGAGCAGTACTTC. This translates into CASGLTGLAGGVTYEQYF.

This clonotype has at least ten counts. The chain is built from TRBV10-3 and TRBJ2-5; 9 nucleotides agree with TRBD1. The CDR3 contains 15 residues. Trimming took 7 bases from V and 4 from J; bases not matched to a gene: 10. Looked up from germline, CDR1 is ENHRY and CDR2 is SYGVKD. In DNA form, the CDR3 reads TGTGCCATCAATTCGGACAGGGGAGGGATAGAGACCCAGTACTTC. Its translation is CAINSDRGGIETQYF.

This clonotype occurred many times. The rearrangement joins TRBV6-5 to TRBJ1-2, with D possibly being TRBD1 (6 bases). CDR3 length equals 15 residues. The V end lost 3 bases, the J end lost 7 bases, and 18 bases lay between the germline ends. CDR1 MNHEY and CDR2 SVGAGI come from the germline V gene. The CDR3 sequence is CASSYAAGQKVGYTF. The CDR3 DNA follows: TGTGCCAGCAGTTATGCTGCCGGACAGAAGGTTGGCTACACCTTC.

This chain connects TRBV28 to TRBJ2-5; D not certain. The CDR3 contains 13 residues. V was pared by 0 bases and J by 7 bases, with 9 bases between. Germline lookup yields CDR1 MDHEN and CDR2 SYDVKM. The CDR3 DNA reads as TGTGCCAGCAGTTTATGGGGCGTGGGGACCCAGTACTTC. Translated, it gives CASSLWGVGTQYF.

This clonotype appeared many times. The CDR3, as DNA: TGCAGTGCTAGAGGTGCCGGGACTACTACCTACGAGCAGTACTTC. This translates into CSARGAGTTTYEQYF. The chain is built from TRBV20-1 and TRBJ2-7; 7 nucleotides match TRBD2. Germline CDR1 DFQATT, CDR2 SNEGSKA (reference sequence). The CDR3 has 15 amino acids. V lost 1 base, J lost 2 bases, and 8 bases stayed unmatched.

This clonotype occurred many times. The J gene is TRBJ2-7, the V gene TRBV6-2 or TRBV6-3; the D gene is possibly TRBD1 (5 bases). The germline V and J ends were trimmed by 7 bases and 5 bases, with 24 bases remaining between them. The CDR3 loop spans 16 amino acids. The germline V gene has CDR1 MNHEY and CDR2 SVGEGT. CDR3 in DNA: TGTGCCAGCAAACAAGACAGCCTGGACATTAATAACGAGCAGTACTTC. Its translation: CASKQDSLDINNEQYF.

This chain joins TRBV12-3 or TRBV12-4 and TRBJ2-2, with TRBD1 identical over 10 bases. V shed 11 bases, J shed 4 bases, and the junction held 10 bases outside the gene matches. The length of the CDR3 is 15 residues. The CDR3 nucleotides are TGTGCCGGGACCGGGACAGGGGAGGCCACCGGGGAGCTGTTTTTT. Amino acids: CAGTGTGEATGELFF.

At least ten counts were recorded for this clonotype. V and J are TRBV11-2 and TRBJ2-7; no firm D call. Germline V gives CDR1 SGHAT, CDR2 FQNNGV. The CDR3 sequence is 16 residues long. The V end was cut by 5 bases, the J end by 0 bases, with 17 bases between. The CDR3 DNA reads as TGTGCCAGCAGCATATTATTACGACCTGACTCCTACGAGCAGTACTTC. Amino acids: CASSILLRPDSYEQYF. Full variable domain (rest looked up from reference TRBV11-2 and TRBJ2-7): EAGVAQSPRYKIIEKRQSVAFWCNPISGHATLYWYQQILGQGPKLLIQFQNNGVVDDSQLPKDRFSAERLKGVDSTLKIQPAKLEDSAVYLCASSILLRPDSYEQYFGPGTRLTVT.

This clonotype was detected many times. The chain joins TRBV11-2 to TRBJ1-2; D unclear. V was shortened by 0 bases and J by 0 bases, with 5 bases between the two germline ends. The CDR3 sequence is 14 residues long. CDR1 is SGHAT and CDR2 is FQNNGV in the germline V gene. CDR3 protein: CASSLDTSNYGYTF. The CDR3 region has the DNA TGTGCCAGCAGCTTAGACACCTCTAACTATGGCTACACCTTC.

This clonotype turned up a few times. The chain combines TRBV6-1 with TRBJ2-2; 11 bases fit TRBD1. The germline gives CDR1 MNHNS, CDR2 SASEGT. This CDR3 contains 16 residues. Unmatched junction bases numbered 9, after V lost 8 bases and J lost 4 bases. Here the CDR3 DNA reads TGTGCCAGCTTTTTATCCGGGACAGGGGGCACCGGGGAGCTGTTTTTT. Protein sequence: CASFLSGTGGTGELFF.

This clonotype was recorded many times. The genes are TRBV20-1 and TRBJ1-2; D possibly corresponds to TRBD1 (5 bases). This CDR3 comprises 12 residues. CDR1 is DFQATT and CDR2 is SNEGSKA in the germline V gene (reference sequence). The CDR3 bases are TGCAGGCCTACAACAGGAGACTATGGCTACACCTTC. Amino acid sequence: CRPTTGDYGYTF.

The table lists this clonotype with many counts. The V call is TRBV10-1, the J call TRBJ2-5; TRBD1 matches at 7 bases. V was clipped by 6 bases and J by 2 bases; unmatched bases: 0. The CDR3 length is 12 residues. Germline CDR1 is WNHNN and CDR2 is SYGVQD (reference sequence). The CDR3: CASSRGQETQYF. In DNA, the CDR3 is TGCGCCAGCAGCAGGGGGCAAGAGACCCAGTACTTC.